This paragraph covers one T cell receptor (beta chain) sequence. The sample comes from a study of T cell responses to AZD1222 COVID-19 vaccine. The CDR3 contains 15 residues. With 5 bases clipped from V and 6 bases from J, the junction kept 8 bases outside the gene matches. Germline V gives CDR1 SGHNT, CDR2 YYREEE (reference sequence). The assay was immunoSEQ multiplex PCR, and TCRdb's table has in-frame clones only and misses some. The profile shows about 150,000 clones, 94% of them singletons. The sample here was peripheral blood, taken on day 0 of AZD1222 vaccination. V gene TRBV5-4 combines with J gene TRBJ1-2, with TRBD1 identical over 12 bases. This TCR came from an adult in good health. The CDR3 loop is CASRQGQGAHHGYTF. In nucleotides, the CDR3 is TGTGCCAGCAGACAGGGACAGGGGGCTCACCATGGCTACACCTTC.